The 6 T cell receptor beta chains presented below share a single source sample, sequenced in a study of OX40 agonist ivuxolimab in advanced cancers. Assay used: immunoSEQ multiplex PCR; TCRdb lists only in-frame clones, some missing. The sample records around 20,000 clones, 70% to 90% being singletons. The sample here was CD4+ or CD8+ T cells sorted from blood, taken in a trial of the OX40 agonist ivuxolimab. Receptor source: an adult with an advanced solid tumor such as melanoma, head and neck, liver or kidney cancer.

This clone is termed medium-sized. The chain is built from TRBV7-6 and TRBJ2-7; D call uncertain. Looked up from germline, CDR1 is SGHVS and CDR2 is FNYEAQ. There are 14 residues in the CDR3. V was trimmed by 4 bases and J by 1 base, leaving 11 bases between them. CDR3 DNA: TGTGCCAGCAGCTCAGAAGTCCCTTCCTACGAGCAGTACTTC. This sequence encodes CASSSEVPSYEQYF.

The chain combines TRBV5-5 with TRBJ2-1; 8 positions agree with TRBD1. With V trimmed by 0 bases and J by 3 bases, 5 bases remained unmatched. CDR1 and CDR2 (germline): SGHKS, YYEKEE (reference sequence). The CDR3 has 16 amino acids. The CDR3 loop reads CASSLAEDRVYNEQFF. In nucleotides, the CDR3 is TGTGCCAGCAGCTTGGCCGAGGACAGGGTCTACAATGAGCAGTTCTTC.

The rearrangement uses TRBV6-1 and TRBJ2-7, with TRBD2 as a possible D gene (5 bases). The V end was cut by 9 bases, the J end by 12 bases, with 15 bases between. Germline CDR1 is MNHNS and CDR2 is SASEGT. This CDR3 spans 10 amino acids. Written as DNA, the CDR3 is TGTGCCAGTCGTACAGCGGCGTGGTACTTC. This codes for CASRTAAWYF.

V is TRBV14 and J is TRBJ1-2; 7 bases match TRBD1. V was pared by 1 base and J by 4 bases, with 3 bases of the junction left unmatched. The V gene's germline CDR1 is SGHDN and CDR2 FVKESK. The CDR3 runs to 14 residues. The CDR3, as DNA: TGTGCCAGCAGCCAAGTAACAGGGGCCTATGGCTACACCTTC. It is translated as CASSQVTGAYGYTF. Complete variable domain (other parts from reference TRBV14 and TRBJ1-2): EAGVTQFPSHSVIEKGQTVTLRCDPISGHDNLYWYRRVMGKEIKFLLHFVKESKQDESGMPNNRFLAERTGGTYSTLKVQPAELEDSGVYFCASSQVTGAYGYTFGSGTRLTVV.

This chain connects TRBV5-1 to TRBJ2-7, with unresolved D. This CDR3 has 16 amino acids. Trimming took off 0 bases at V and 0 bases at J, with 13 bases between the two ends. Per the germline V gene, CDR1 is SGHRS and CDR2 is YFSETQ. The CDR3 nucleotides are TGCGCCAGCAGCTTGGGAGGCGTGGGGTTCTCCTACGAGCAGTACTTC. Translation gives CASSLGGVGFSYEQYF.

This clone has only a few counts. This rearrangement joins TRBV25-1 to TRBJ2-3; D uncertain. The CDR3 sequence is 11 residues long. Germline CDR1 reads MGHDK; CDR2 reads SYGVNS. Trimming took 8 bases from V and 2 from J, leaving 5 bases between them. CDR3 coding DNA: TGTGCCAGCGGCAACACAGATACGCAGTATTTT. Protein sequence: CASGNTDTQYF.